A single sample gave rise to the 6 T cell receptor beta chains below, sequenced in a study of cytomegalovirus exposure and HLA in healthy donors. PCR employed 60 Vbeta and 13 Jbeta primers. Measured with immunoSEQ multiplex PCR; TCRdb has only the in-frame clones, and not every one. The sample holds some 170,000 clones, about four fifths seen once. Material: PBMCs. The origin of the receptors is a man aged 30 to 39 in good health and CMV-seronegative.

This CDR3 reads CASSQEPGKVSYNEQFF. In DNA form, the CDR3 reads TGCGCCAGCAGTCAGGAGCCCGGGAAAGTTTCCTACAATGAGCAGTTCTTC. The chain carries TRBV5-1 and TRBJ2-1; D perhaps matches TRBD2 (5 bases). The length of the CDR3 is 17 residues. V was cut by 5 bases and J by 1 base, with 19 bases left in between. The germline gives CDR1 SGHRS, CDR2 YFSETQ.

This rearrangement joins TRBV7-3 to TRBJ2-2; 7 bases are a match to TRBD2. V trimming: 5 bases; J trimming: 1 base; junction bases outside the gene matches: 7. The CDR3 consists of 16 residues. Germline CDR1 and CDR2: SGHTA and FQGTGA. Here the CDR3 reads CASSPRGGLNTGELFF. The DNA of the CDR3 is TGTGCCAGCAGCCCCCGGGGAGGGTTGAACACCGGGGAGCTGTTTTTT.

J is TRBJ2-5 and V is TRBV5-1; D ambiguous. The J call could be wrong; TRBJ2-7 is a better fit for the DNA end. This CDR3 contains 14 residues. From germline, CDR1 is SGHRS and CDR2 YFSETQ. The CDR3 DNA follows: TGCGCCAGCAGCTTGGACGGTTACTCCTACGAGCAGTACTTC. Amino acid sequence: CASSLDGYSYEQYF.

CDR3 protein: CASRNHGGEEKLFF. CDR3 bases: TGTGCCAGCAGAAACCATGGTGGGGAGGAAAAACTGTTTTTT. The J gene is TRBJ1-4, the V gene TRBV6-5; no firm D call. The CDR3 totals 14 residues. Trimming cost V 6 bases and J 8 bases, with 16 bases left between them. CDR1 MNHEY and CDR2 SVGAGI come from the germline V gene.

V and J are TRBV27 and TRBJ2-1, with 9 bases that match TRBD2. The CDR3 runs 15 residues. Trimming at V came to 6 bases and at J to 10 bases, leaving 13 bases not matched to a gene. Germline CDR1 and CDR2: MNHEY and SMNVEV (reference sequence). CDR3 DNA sequence: TGTGCCAGCAGCCAGCTAGCGGGGAGAAAGGGAGAGCAGTTCTTC. Residues: CASSQLAGRKGEQFF.

This clone was found a few times. This chain links TRBV13 with TRBJ1-1; perhaps TRBD1 as D (6 bases). Germline V gives CDR1 PRHDT, CDR2 FYEKMQ (reference sequence). The V gene lost 0 bases and the J gene lost 4 bases, with 6 bases spanning the gap. CDR3 length: 13 amino acids. The CDR3 DNA follows: TGTGCCAGCAGCTTAGGGACAGGCACTGAAGCTTTCTTT. Amino acids: CASSLGTGTEAFF.